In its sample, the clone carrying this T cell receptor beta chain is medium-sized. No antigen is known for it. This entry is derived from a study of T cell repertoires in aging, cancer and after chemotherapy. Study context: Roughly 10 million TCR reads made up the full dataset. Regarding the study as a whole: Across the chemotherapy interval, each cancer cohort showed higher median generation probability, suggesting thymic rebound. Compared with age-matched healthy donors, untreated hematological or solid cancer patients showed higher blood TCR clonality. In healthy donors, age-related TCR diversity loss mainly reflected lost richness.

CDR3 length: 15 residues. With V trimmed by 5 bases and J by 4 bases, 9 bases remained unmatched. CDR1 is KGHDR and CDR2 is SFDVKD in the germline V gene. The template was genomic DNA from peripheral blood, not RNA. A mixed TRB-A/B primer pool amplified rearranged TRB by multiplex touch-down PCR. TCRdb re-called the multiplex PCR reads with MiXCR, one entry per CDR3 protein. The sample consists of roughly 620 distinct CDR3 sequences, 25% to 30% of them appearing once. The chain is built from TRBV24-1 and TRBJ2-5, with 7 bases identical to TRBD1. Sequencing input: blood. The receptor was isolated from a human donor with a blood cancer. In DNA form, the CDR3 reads TGTGCCACCAGTGCCAGAACAGGGGTAAGAGAGACCCAGTACTTC. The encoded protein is CATSARTGVRETQYF.